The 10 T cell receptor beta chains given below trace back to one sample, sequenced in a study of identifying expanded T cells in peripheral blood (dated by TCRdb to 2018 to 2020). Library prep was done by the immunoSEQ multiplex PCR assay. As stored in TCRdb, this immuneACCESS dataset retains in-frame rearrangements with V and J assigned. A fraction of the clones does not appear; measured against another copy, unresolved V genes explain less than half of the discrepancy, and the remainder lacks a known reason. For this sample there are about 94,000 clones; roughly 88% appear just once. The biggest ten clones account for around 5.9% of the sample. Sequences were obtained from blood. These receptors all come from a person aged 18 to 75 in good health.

The CDR3 DNA reads as TGCGCCAGCAGGCTAGGCACAGGGGGCGTAAGGGAGACCCAGTACTTC. Its translation: CASRLGTGGVRETQYF. The gene calls are TRBV4-1 and TRBJ2-5, with 9 bases matching TRBD1. Germline V lookup: CDR1 MGHRA, CDR2 YSYEKL. V shed 6 bases, J shed 5 bases, and the junction held 13 bases outside the gene matches. CDR3 length equals 16 residues.

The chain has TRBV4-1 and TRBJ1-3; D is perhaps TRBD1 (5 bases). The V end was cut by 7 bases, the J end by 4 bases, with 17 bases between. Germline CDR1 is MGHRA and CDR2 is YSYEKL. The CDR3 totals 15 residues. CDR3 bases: TGCGCCAGCAACCGGGGCGCGGATTCGGGAAACACCATATATTTT. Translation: CASNRGADSGNTIYF.

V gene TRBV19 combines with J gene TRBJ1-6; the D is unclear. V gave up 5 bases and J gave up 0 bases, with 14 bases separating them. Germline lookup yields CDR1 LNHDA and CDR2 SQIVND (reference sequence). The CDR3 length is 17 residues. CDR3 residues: CASSSTRSSSYNSPLHF. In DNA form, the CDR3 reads TGTGCCAGTAGTTCTACTCGATCGAGCTCCTATAATTCACCCCTCCACTTT.

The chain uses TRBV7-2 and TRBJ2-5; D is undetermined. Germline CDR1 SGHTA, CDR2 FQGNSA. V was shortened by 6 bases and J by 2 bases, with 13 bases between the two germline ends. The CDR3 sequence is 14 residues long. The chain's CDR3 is CASRPDPSQETQYF. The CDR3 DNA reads TGTGCCAGCAGACCCGACCCGTCGCAAGAGACCCAGTACTTC.

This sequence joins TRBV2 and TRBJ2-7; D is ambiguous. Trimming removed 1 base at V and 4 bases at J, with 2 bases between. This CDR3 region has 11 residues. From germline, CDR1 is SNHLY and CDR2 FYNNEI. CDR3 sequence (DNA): TGTGCCAGCAGTGAAGAATACGAGCAGTACTTC. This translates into CASSEEYEQYF.

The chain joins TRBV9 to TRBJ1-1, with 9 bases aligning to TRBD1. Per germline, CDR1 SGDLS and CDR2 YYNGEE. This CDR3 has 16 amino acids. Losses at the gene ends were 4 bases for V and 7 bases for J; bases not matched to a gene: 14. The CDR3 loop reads CASSPRDRARVGEAFF. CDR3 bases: TGTGCCAGCAGCCCACGGGACAGGGCTAGGGTGGGTGAAGCTTTCTTT.

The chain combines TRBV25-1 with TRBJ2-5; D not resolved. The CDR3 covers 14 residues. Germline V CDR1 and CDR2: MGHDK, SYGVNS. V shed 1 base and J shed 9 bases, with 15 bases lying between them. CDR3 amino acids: CASSESPGPVPQYF. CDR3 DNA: TGTGCCAGCAGTGAATCGCCGGGTCCGGTACCCCAGTACTTC. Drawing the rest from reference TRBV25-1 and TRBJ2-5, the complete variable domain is EADIYQTPRYLVIGTGKKITLECSQTMGHDKMYWYQQDPGMELHLIHYSYGVNSTEKGDLSSESTVSRIRTEHFPLTLESARPSHTSQYLCASSESPGPVPQYFGPGTRLLVL.

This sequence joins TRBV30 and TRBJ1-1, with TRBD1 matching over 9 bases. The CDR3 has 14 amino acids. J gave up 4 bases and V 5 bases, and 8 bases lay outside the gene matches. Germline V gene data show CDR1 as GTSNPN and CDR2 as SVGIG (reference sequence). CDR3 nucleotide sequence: TGTGCCTGGGGGTCCGGGACAGGGTCCACTGAAGCTTTCTTT. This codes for CAWGSGTGSTEAFF. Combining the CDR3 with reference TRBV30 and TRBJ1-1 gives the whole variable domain SQTIHQWPATLVQPVGSPLSLECTVEGTSNPNLYWYRQAAGRGLQLLFYSVGIGQISSEVPQNLSASRPQDRQFILSSKKLLLSDSGFYLCAWGSGTGSTEAFFGQGTRLTVV.

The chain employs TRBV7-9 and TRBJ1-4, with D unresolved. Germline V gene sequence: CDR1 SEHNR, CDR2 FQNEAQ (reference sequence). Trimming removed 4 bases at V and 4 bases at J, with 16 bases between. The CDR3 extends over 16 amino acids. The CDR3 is CASSSNPGLVNEKLFF. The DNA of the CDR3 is TGTGCCAGCAGCTCCAATCCTGGTCTGGTTAATGAAAAACTGTTTTTT.

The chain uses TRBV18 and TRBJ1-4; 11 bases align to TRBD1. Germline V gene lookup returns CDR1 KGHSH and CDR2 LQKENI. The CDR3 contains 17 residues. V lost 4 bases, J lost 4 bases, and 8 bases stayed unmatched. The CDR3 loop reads CASSLGPGQGGNEKLFF. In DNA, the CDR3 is TGTGCCAGCTCACTCGGACCGGGACAGGGGGGTAATGAAAAACTGTTTTTT.